The clone carrying this T cell receptor (beta chain) was counted once. Its specificity is unknown. The sample comes from a study of shared clonotypes between healthy human individuals. Overall study results and limits: An anticipated effect of sequencing depth on clonotype sharing among donors was recognized. Rarefaction revealed incomplete sorted-subset sequencing despite large depth.

Trimming shortened V by 0 bases and J by 4 bases, and 12 bases separated the two germline ends. The CDR3 length is 15 residues. CDR1 MNHEY and CDR2 SVGAGI come from the germline V gene. Some clones are missing from TCRdb's copy, which holds only in-frame ones; the method was immunoSEQ multiplex PCR. The repertoire includes nearly 1 million clones, 70% to 85% of them detected once, and approximately 1.5% sits in the top ten. This TCR was recovered from a man between 18 and 29 years old in good health. The sequencing input was memory CD4+ T cells sorted from blood. Subset in this sample: CD45RA-negative fraction. The chain recombines TRBV6-5 with TRBJ1-1; D remains unclear. CDR3 nucleotide sequence: TGTGCCAGCAGTTACTCCGATCCTAAGGGCACTGAAGCTTTCTTT. Encoded protein: CASSYSDPKGTEAFF.